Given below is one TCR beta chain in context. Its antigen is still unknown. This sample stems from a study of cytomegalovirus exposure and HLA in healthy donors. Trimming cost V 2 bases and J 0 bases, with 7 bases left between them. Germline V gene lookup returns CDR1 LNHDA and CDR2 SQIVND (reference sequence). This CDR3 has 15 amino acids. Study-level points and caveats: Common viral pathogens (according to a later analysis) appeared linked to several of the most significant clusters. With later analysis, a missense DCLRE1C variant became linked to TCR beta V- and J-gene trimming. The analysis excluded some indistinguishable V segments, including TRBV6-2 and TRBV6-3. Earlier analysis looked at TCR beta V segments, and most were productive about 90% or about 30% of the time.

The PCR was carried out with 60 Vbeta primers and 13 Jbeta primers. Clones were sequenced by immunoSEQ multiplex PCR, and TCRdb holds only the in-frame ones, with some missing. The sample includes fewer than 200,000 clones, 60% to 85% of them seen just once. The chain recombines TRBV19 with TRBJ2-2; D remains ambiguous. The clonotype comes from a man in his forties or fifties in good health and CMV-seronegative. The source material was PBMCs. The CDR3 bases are TGTGCCAGTAGTATACAGTACCCGAACACCGGGGAGCTGTTTTTT. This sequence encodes CASSIQYPNTGELFF.